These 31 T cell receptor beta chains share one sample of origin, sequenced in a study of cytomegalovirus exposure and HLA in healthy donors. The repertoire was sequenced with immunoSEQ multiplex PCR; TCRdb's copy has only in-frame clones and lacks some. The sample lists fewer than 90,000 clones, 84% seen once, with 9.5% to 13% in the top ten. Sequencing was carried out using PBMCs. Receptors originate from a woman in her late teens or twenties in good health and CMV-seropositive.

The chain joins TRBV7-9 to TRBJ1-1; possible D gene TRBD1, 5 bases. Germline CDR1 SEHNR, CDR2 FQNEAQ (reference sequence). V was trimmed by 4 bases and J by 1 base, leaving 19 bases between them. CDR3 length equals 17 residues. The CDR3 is CASSSSSWGGTNTEAFF. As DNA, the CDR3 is TGTGCCAGCAGCTCCTCTTCATGGGGGGGGACGAACACTGAAGCTTTCTTT.

The CDR3: CASSLGLAGPYNEQFF. The CDR3 coding sequence is TGTGCCAGCAGCTTGGGACTAGCGGGTCCCTACAATGAGCAGTTCTTC. This sequence joins TRBV5-8 and TRBJ2-1; 10 bases match TRBD2. Germline V gene sequence: CDR1 SGHTS, CDR2 YDEGEE. This CDR3 is built from 16 residues. The ends lost 0 bases at V and 2 bases at J; junction bases unmatched: 2.

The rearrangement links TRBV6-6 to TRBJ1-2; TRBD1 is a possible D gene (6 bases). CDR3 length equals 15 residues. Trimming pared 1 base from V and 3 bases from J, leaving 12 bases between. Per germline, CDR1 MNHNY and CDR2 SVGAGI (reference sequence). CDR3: CASSYLTGADYGYTF. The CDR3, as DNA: TGTGCCAGCAGTTACTTGACAGGAGCGGACTATGGCTACACCTTC.

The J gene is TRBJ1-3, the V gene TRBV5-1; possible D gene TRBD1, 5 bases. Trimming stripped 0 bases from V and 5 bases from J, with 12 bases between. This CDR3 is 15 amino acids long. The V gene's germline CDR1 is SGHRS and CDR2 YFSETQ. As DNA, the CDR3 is TGCGCCAGCAGCTTGGAGGGGCCCCCGCGAAACACCATATATTTT. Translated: CASSLEGPPRNTIYF.

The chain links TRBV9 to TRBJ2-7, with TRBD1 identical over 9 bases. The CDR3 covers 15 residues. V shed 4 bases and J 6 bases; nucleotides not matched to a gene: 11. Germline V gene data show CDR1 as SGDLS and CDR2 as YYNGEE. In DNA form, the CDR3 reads TGTGCCAGCAGCCCGGCTCTTTGGACAGGGGCCGAGCAGTACTTC. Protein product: CASSPALWTGAEQYF.

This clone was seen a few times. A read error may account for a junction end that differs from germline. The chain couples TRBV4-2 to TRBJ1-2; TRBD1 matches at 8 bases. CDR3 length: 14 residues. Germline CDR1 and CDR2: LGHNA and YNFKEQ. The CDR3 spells CASNQDRGSYGYTF. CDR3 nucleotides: TGTGCCAGCAACCAAGACAGGGGAAGCTATGGCTACACCTTC.

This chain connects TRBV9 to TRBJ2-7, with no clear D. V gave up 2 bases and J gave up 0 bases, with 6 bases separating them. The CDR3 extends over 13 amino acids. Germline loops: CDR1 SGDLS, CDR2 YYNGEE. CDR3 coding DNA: TGTGCCAGCAGCGTTGACATCTCCTACGAGCAGTACTTC. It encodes CASSVDISYEQYF.

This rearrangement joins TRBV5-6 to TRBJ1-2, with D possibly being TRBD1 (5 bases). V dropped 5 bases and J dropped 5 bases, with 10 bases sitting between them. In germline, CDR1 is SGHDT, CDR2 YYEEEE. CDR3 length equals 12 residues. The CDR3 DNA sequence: TGTGCCAGCAGGGCCGGGGGTTATGGCTACACCTTC. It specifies CASRAGGYGYTF. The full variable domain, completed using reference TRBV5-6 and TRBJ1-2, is DAGVTQSPTHLIKTRGQQVTLRCSPKSGHDTVSWYQQALGQGPQFIFQYYEEEERQRGNFPDRFSGHQFPNYSSELNVNALLLGDSALYLCASRAGGYGYTFGSGTRLTVV.

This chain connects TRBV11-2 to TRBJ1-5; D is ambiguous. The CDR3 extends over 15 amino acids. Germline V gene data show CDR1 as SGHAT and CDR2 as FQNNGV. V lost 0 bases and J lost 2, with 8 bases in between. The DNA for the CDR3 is TGTGCCAGCAGCTTAGATTGGGCAGGCAATCAGCCCCAGCATTTT. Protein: CASSLDWAGNQPQHF.

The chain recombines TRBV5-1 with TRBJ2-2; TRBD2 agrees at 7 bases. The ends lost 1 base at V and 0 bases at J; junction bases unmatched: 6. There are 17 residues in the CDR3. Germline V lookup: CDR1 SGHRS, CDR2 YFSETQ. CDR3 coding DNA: TGCGCCAGCAGCTTGTTGGGAGCGGGGCCGAACACCGGGGAGCTGTTTTTT. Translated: CASSLLGAGPNTGELFF.

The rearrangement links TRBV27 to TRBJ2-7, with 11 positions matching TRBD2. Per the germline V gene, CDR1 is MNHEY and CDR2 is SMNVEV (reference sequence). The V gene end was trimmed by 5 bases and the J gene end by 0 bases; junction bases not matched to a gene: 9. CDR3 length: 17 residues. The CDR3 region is CASSVTSGGRHSYEQYF. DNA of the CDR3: TGTGCCAGCAGTGTAACTAGCGGGGGCCGACACTCCTACGAGCAGTACTTC.

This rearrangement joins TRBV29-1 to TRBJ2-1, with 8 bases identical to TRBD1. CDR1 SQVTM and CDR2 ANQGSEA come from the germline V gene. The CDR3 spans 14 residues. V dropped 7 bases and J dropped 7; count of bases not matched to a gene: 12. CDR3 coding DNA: TGCAGCGCGACCCTGGCAGGGGGCTGGAATGAGCAGTTCTTC. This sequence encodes CSATLAGGWNEQFF.

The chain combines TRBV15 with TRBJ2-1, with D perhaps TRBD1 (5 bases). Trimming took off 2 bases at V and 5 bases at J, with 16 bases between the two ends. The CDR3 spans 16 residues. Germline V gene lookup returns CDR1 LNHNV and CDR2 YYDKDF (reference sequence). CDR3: CATSRPTRALDNEQFF. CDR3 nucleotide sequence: TGTGCCACCAGCAGACCGACCAGGGCTCTTGACAATGAGCAGTTCTTC.

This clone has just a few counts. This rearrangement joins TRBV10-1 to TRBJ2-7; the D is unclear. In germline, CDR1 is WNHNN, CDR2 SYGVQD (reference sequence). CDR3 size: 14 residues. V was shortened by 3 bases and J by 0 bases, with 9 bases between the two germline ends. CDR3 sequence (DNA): TGCGCCAGCAGTGAAGGCGGTATCTCCTACGAGCAGTACTTC. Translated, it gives CASSEGGISYEQYF.

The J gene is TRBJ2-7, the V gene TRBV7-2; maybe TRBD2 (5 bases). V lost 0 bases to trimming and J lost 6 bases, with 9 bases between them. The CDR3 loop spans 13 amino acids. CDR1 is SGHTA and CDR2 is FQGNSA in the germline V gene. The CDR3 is CASSLAEGGEQYF. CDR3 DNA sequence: TGTGCCAGCAGCTTAGCAGAGGGCGGCGAGCAGTACTTC.

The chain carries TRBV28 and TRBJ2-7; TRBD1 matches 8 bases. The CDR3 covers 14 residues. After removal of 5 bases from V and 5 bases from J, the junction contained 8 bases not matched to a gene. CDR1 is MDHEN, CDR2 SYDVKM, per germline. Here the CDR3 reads CASSLGQGKDEQYF. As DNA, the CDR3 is TGTGCCAGCAGTCTCGGACAGGGTAAGGACGAGCAGTACTTC.

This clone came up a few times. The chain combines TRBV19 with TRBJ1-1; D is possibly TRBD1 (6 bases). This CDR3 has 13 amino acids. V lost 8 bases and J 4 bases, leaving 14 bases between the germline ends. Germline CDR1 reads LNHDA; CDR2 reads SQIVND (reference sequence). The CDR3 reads CASGTQGFTEAFF. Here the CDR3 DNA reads TGTGCCAGTGGAACCCAGGGGTTCACTGAAGCTTTCTTT.

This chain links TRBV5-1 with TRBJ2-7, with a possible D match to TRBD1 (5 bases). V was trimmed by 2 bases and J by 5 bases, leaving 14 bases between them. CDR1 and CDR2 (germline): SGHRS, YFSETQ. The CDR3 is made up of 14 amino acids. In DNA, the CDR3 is TGCGCCAGCAGCTTAGTCCAGGGAAACGACGAGCAGTACTTC. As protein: CASSLVQGNDEQYF.

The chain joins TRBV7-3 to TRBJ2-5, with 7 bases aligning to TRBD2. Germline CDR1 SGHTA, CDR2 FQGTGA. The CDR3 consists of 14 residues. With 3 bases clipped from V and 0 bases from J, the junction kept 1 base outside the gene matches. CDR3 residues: CASSFGGYQETQYF. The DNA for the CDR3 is TGTGCCAGCAGCTTCGGGGGGTACCAAGAGACCCAGTACTTC.

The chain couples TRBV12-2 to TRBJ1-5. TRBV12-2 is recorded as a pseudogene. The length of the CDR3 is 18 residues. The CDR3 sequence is CASRLTSEVLMGNQPQHF. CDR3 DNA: TGTGCAAGTCGCTTAACTTCTGAGGTACTCATGGGCAATCAGCCCCAGCATTTT.

The CDR3, as DNA: TGTGCCAGCAGTTACTCGCGGTCACCCCTCCACTTT. It codes for CASSYSRSPLHF. The chain has TRBV6-5 and TRBJ1-6; D is uncertain. Germline lookup yields CDR1 MNHEY and CDR2 SVGAGI. CDR3 size: 12 residues. V lost 0 bases and J lost 10, with 4 bases in between.

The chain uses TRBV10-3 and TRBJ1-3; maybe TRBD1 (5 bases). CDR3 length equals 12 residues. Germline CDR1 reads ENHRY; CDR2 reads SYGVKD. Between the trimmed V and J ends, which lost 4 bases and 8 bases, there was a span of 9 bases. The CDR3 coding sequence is TGTGCCATCAGTGTGCAGGGTGACACCATATATTTT. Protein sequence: CAISVQGDTIYF.

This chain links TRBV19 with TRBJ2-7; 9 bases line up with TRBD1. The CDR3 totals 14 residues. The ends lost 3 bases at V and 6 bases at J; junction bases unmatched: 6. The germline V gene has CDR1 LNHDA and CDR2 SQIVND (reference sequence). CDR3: CASSILGQGFEQYF. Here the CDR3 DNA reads TGTGCCAGTAGTATCCTGGGACAGGGATTCGAGCAGTACTTC.

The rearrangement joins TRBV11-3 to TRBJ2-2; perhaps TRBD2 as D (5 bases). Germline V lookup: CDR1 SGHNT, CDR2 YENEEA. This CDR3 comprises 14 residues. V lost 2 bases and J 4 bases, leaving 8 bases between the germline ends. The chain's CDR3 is CASSLRGPTGELFF. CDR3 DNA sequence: TGTGCCAGCAGCTTACGAGGGCCCACCGGGGAGCTGTTTTTT.

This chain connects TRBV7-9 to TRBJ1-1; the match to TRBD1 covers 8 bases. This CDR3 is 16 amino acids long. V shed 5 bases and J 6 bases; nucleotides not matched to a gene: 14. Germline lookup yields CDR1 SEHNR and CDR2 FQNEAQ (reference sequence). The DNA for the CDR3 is TGTGCCAGCAGCGGGGGGGCAGGGGGCGCGTGGTCTGAAGCTTTCTTT. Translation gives CASSGGAGGAWSEAFF.

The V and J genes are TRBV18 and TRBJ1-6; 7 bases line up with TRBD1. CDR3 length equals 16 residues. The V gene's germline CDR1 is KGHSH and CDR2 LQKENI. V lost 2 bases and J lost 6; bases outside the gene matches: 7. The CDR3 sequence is CASSPVGQSVNSPLHF. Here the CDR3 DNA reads TGTGCCAGCTCACCAGTGGGACAGAGCGTTAATTCACCCCTCCACTTT.

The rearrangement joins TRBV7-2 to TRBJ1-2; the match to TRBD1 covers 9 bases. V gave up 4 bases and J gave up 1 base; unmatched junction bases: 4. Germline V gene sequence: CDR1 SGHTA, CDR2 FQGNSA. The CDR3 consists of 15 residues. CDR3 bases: TGTGCCAGCAGCTCTTCGGACAGGGGTAACTATGGCTACACCTTC. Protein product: CASSSSDRGNYGYTF.

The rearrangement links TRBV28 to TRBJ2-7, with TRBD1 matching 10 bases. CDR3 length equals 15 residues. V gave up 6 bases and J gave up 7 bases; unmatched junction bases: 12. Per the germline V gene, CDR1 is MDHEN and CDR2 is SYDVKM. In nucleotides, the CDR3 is TGTGCCAGCAGCGCTGGGACAGGGGCCCCTCGGGAGCAGTACTTC. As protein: CASSAGTGAPREQYF.

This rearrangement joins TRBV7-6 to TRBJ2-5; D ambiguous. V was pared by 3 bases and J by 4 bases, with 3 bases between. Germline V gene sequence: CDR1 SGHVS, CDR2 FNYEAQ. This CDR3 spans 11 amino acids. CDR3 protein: CASSFLETQYF. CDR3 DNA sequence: TGTGCCAGCAGCTTCTTAGAGACCCAGTACTTC.

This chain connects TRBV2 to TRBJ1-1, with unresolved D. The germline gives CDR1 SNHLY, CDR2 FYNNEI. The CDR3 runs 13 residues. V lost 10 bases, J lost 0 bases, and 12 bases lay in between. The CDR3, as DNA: TGTGCCACCCAAGGACTGATGAACACTGAAGCTTTCTTT. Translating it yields CATQGLMNTEAFF. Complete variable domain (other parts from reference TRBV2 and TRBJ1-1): EPEVTQTPSHQVTQMGQEVILRCVPISNHLYFYWYRQILGQKVEFLVSFYNNEISEKSEIFDDQFSVERPDGSNFTLKIRSTKLEDSAMYFCATQGLMNTEAFFGQGTRLTVV.

The CDR3 protein is CASSLTGIGNEKLFF. CDR3 nucleotides: TGTGCCAGCAGCCTAACAGGGATCGGGAATGAAAAACTGTTTTTT. The rearrangement joins TRBV7-9 to TRBJ1-4; a possible D gene is TRBD1 (6 bases). The CDR3 sequence is 15 residues long. From germline, CDR1 is SEHNR and CDR2 FQNEAQ (reference sequence). The V end was cut by 5 bases, the J end by 5 bases, with 15 bases between.